The 3 T cell receptor beta chains below were found in one sample sequenced in a study of OX40 agonist ivuxolimab in advanced cancers. Clones were read by immunoSEQ multiplex PCR, and TCRdb kept only the in-frame ones, dropping some. Of roughly 56,000 clones listed, about 88% are singletons. The sequences come from CD4+ or CD8+ T cells sorted from blood, collected in a trial of the OX40 agonist ivuxolimab. The receptors were sampled from an adult with an advanced solid tumor such as melanoma, head and neck, liver or kidney cancer.

This chain uses TRBV2 with TRBJ2-1; TRBD2 aligns across 8 bases. The germline CDR1 and CDR2 sequences are SNHLY and FYNNEI. This CDR3 has 13 residues. Trimming removed 7 bases from V and 8 bases from J; junction bases left unmatched: 7. CDR3 loop: CASTSGLSYEQFF. The CDR3 nucleotides are TGTGCCAGCACTAGCGGGCTGAGTTATGAGCAGTTCTTC.

The chain couples TRBV27 to TRBJ2-7; D unresolved. The length of the CDR3 is 14 residues. V gave up 3 bases and J gave up 5 bases, with 14 bases separating them. Germline CDR1 MNHEY, CDR2 SMNVEV (reference sequence). The CDR3 is CASSFGPIGNEQYF. DNA of the CDR3: TGTGCCAGCAGTTTTGGGCCTATCGGAAACGAGCAGTACTTC.

This clone was seen a few times. The rearrangement uses TRBV5-4 and TRBJ1-2, with D possibly TRBD1 on 6 matching bases. CDR3 length: 14 residues. Germline V gene sequence: CDR1 SGHNT, CDR2 YYREEE (reference sequence). Trimming stripped 0 bases from V and 8 bases from J, with 14 bases between. CDR3 sequence: CASSLVVQGSGYTF. In DNA, the CDR3 is TGTGCCAGCAGCTTGGTAGTCCAGGGGTCAGGCTACACCTTC.